In this sample, the clone carrying this TCR beta chain turned up many times. TCRdb used MiXCR to reprocess the reads, holding one entry per CDR3 protein. The sample has fewer than 200,000 distinct CDR3 sequences; about a tenth are singletons. Germline V gene lookup returns CDR1 LGHNA and CDR2 YSLEER. V was pared by 4 bases and J by 2 bases, with 2 bases of the junction left unmatched. This CDR3 contains 15 residues. These data originate in a study of T cell repertoires in cytomegalovirus infection. The receptor comes from a human donor in good health (CMV status not recorded). Some clones in this sample may be carry-over from other donors' samples. Sequenced input: PBMCs. This chain connects TRBV4-3 to TRBJ2-1, with TRBD2 matching over 10 bases. Here the CDR3 reads CASSLGTSAYNEQFF. DNA for the CDR3: TGCGCCAGCAGCCTCGGGACTAGCGCCTACAATGAGCAGTTCTTC.